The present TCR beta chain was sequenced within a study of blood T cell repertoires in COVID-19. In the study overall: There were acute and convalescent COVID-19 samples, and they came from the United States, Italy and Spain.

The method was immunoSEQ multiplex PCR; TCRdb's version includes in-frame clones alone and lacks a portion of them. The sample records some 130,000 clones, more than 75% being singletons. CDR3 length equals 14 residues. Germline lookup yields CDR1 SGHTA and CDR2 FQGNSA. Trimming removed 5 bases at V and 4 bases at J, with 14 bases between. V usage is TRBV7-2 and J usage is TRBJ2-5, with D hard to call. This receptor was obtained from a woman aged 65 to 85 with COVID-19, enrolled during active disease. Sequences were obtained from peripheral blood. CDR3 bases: TGTGCCAGCAGCGCGGTTAGTTTAGGAGAGACCCAGTACTTC. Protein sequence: CASSAVSLGETQYF.